This passage covers 20 T cell receptor beta chains from one sample sequenced in a study of T cell changes during pregnancy in multiple sclerosis. Sequenced by immunoSEQ multiplex PCR; TCRdb stores in-frame clones only, minus some. The table includes fewer than 85,000 clones, over 75% detected once. The material sequenced was peripheral blood, taken before pregnancy. These receptors originate from a female donor with multiple sclerosis, enrolled in a pregnancy study.

The chain employs TRBV5-1 and TRBJ1-4; a possible D gene is TRBD1 (6 bases). The germline V gene encodes CDR1 SGHRS and CDR2 YFSETQ. Trimming stripped 4 bases from V and 0 bases from J, with 13 bases between. This CDR3 comprises 16 residues. The CDR3 here is CASSPGTSTTNEKLFF. CDR3 bases: TGCGCCAGCAGCCCCGGGACAAGTACAACTAATGAAAAACTGTTTTTT. Drawing the rest from reference TRBV5-1 and TRBJ1-4, the complete variable domain is KAGVTQTPRYLIKTRGQQVTLSCSPISGHRSVSWYQQTPGQGLQFLFEYFSETQRNKGNFPGRFSGRQFSNSRSEMNVSTLELGDSALYLCASSPGTSTTNEKLFFGSGTQLSVL.

This chain uses TRBV4-1 with TRBJ2-7; the match to TRBD2 covers 14 bases. V dropped 4 bases and J dropped 2; count of bases not matched to a gene: 10. This CDR3 has 18 residues. Germline V CDR1 and CDR2: MGHRA, YSYEKL. The CDR3 sequence is CASSPGLAGGPVTYEQYF. The CDR3 DNA is TGCGCCAGCAGCCCTGGACTAGCGGGGGGCCCGGTAACCTACGAGCAGTACTTC.

The chain joins TRBV29-1 to TRBJ1-1; D perhaps matches TRBD1 (5 bases). Germline V CDR1 and CDR2: SQVTM, ANQGSEA. This CDR3 has 11 amino acids. V dropped 7 bases and J dropped 3 bases, with 9 bases sitting between them. Here the CDR3 reads CSAGGDTEAFF. In DNA form, the CDR3 reads TGCAGCGCCGGGGGGGACACTGAAGCTTTCTTT.

The chain carries TRBV2 and TRBJ1-5, with D possibly matching TRBD1 (5 bases). Trimming took 1 base from V and 5 from J, leaving 12 bases between them. Germline values: CDR1 SNHLY, CDR2 FYNNEI. This CDR3 region has 15 residues. CDR3 loop: CASSEGAGFYQPQHF. CDR3 nucleotide sequence: TGTGCCAGCAGTGAAGGTGCAGGGTTCTATCAGCCCCAGCATTTT. The complete variable domain, with remaining parts taken from reference TRBV2 and TRBJ1-5, reads EPEVTQTPSHQVTQMGQEVILRCVPISNHLYFYWYRQILGQKVEFLVSFYNNEISEKSEIFDDQFSVERPDGSNFTLKIRSTKLEDSAMYFCASSEGAGFYQPQHFGDGTRLSIL.

This rearrangement joins TRBV7-3 to TRBJ1-1, with a tentative D call TRBD1 (6 bases). The CDR3 has 13 amino acids. Germline loops: CDR1 SGHTA, CDR2 FQGTGA. V was trimmed by 5 bases and J by 0 bases, leaving 7 bases between them. CDR3 protein: CASSRQVNTEAFF. Written as DNA, the CDR3 is TGTGCCAGCAGCAGACAGGTGAACACTGAAGCTTTCTTT.

This chain links TRBV6-1 with TRBJ1-1, with 8 bases lining up with TRBD1. This CDR3 has 14 residues. CDR1 MNHNS and CDR2 SASEGT come from the germline V gene. The V segment lost 2 bases and the J segment 7 bases; nucleotides outside the gene matches: 6. The CDR3 sequence is CASSEKGDRREAFF. The CDR3 DNA sequence: TGTGCCAGCAGTGAAAAGGGGGACAGGCGTGAAGCTTTCTTT.

In its sample, this clone was seen once. The chain joins TRBV7-6 to TRBJ2-7; tentative D call: TRBD2 (6 bases). This CDR3 has 16 amino acids. Germline V gene lookup returns CDR1 SGHVS and CDR2 FNYEAQ. The V end was cut by 0 bases, the J end by 0 bases, with 12 bases between. CDR3 loop: CASSLARGRSSYEQYF. CDR3 nucleotides: TGTGCCAGCAGCTTAGCGCGTGGGAGGAGCTCCTACGAGCAGTACTTC.

V usage is TRBV7-2 and J usage is TRBJ2-2; 7 bases line up with TRBD2. Germline values: CDR1 SGHTA, CDR2 FQGNSA. V was clipped by 6 bases and J by 0 bases; unmatched bases: 7. The CDR3 is 16 residues long. The CDR3 reads CASRAPGGANTGELFF. CDR3 sequence (DNA): TGTGCCAGCAGGGCTCCGGGAGGAGCGAACACCGGGGAGCTGTTTTTT. The variable domain in full, completed from reference TRBV7-2 and TRBJ2-2, reads GAGVSQSPSNKVTEKGKDVELRCDPISGHTALYWYRQSLGQGLEFLIYFQGNSAPDKSGLPSDRFSAERTGGSVSTLTIQRTQQEDSAVYLCASRAPGGANTGELFFGEGSRLTVL.

The rearrangement links TRBV14 to TRBJ2-1, with a weak D call TRBD1 (5 bases). Trimming took 5 bases from V and 10 from J, leaving 15 bases between them. Germline V gene lookup returns CDR1 SGHDN and CDR2 FVKESK. CDR3 length equals 13 residues. For the CDR3, the DNA is TGTGCCAGCAGCGCGCAGATTCAGGGAGAGCAGTTCTTC. It encodes CASSAQIQGEQFF.

About this clone: The junction shows a germline mismatch at one end, possibly a read error. The V gene is TRBV7-7, the J gene TRBJ2-5; the match to TRBD1 covers 7 bases. Germline V gene data show CDR1 as SSHAT and CDR2 as FNYEAQ (reference sequence). The CDR3 sequence is 14 residues long. In DNA, the CDR3 is TGTGCTAGCAGCCAAACAGGGGTCACCGAGACCCAGTACTTC. Its protein is CASSQTGVTETQYF.

V usage is TRBV2 and J usage is TRBJ2-1, with 9 bases aligning to TRBD1. The CDR3 covers 17 residues. CDR1 SNHLY and CDR2 FYNNEI come from the germline V gene. V gave up 7 bases and J gave up 4 bases; unmatched junction bases: 14. The CDR3, as DNA: TGTGCCAGCATGGCCCTTAGACAGGGGGTGAGGTACAATGAGCAGTTCTTC. Translating it yields CASMALRQGVRYNEQFF.

This chain links TRBV5-3 with TRBJ2-2, with a tentative D call TRBD1 (6 bases). TRBV5-3 is identified as an open reading frame with a role that is uncertain. The CDR3 totals 16 residues. V dropped 4 bases and J dropped 4 bases, with 17 bases sitting between them. The CDR3 bases are TGTGCCAGAAGCGAAGACAGGCCATTGCCCACCGGGGAGCTGTTTTTT. This translates into CARSEDRPLPTGELFF.

V usage is TRBV7-9 and J usage is TRBJ1-2, with 8 bases fitting TRBD1. Germline CDR1 and CDR2: SEHNR and FQNEAQ (reference sequence). This CDR3 contains 14 residues. V lost 5 bases to trimming and J lost 3 bases; unmatched junction nucleotides: 5. The CDR3 region is CASSKTGEDYGYTF. As DNA, the CDR3 is TGTGCCAGCAGCAAGACAGGGGAGGACTATGGCTACACCTTC.

This rearrangement joins TRBV7-8 to TRBJ2-7; no definite D call. CDR3 length equals 16 residues. V was cut by 1 base and J by 3 bases, with 16 bases left in between. Germline V lookup: CDR1 SGHVS, CDR2 FQNEAQ. The CDR3 DNA sequence: TGTGCCAGCAGCTTAGTGCCGGAGTCACGACTCTACGAGCAGTACTTC. It specifies CASSLVPESRLYEQYF.

This clone occurred once. The chain has TRBV11-2 and TRBJ2-2; D is unresolved. The CDR3 extends over 13 amino acids. With 6 bases removed from V and 6 bases from J, the gap between germline ends came to 11 bases. Germline-derived CDR1 and CDR2 are SGHAT and FQNNGV. The CDR3 spells CASSIELAGELFF. CDR3 DNA sequence: TGTGCCAGCAGTATAGAGTTGGCCGGGGAGCTGTTTTTT.

This clone was recorded only once. V is TRBV5-6 and J is TRBJ2-7, with 8 positions matching TRBD1. Losses at the gene ends were 4 bases for V and 3 bases for J; bases not matched to a gene: 6. Germline V gene lookup returns CDR1 SGHDT and CDR2 YYEEEE. CDR3 length equals 14 residues. The CDR3 sequence is CASSHLTGDYEQYF. DNA of the CDR3: TGTGCCAGCAGCCACCTGACAGGGGACTACGAGCAGTACTTC. Full variable domain (rest looked up from reference TRBV5-6 and TRBJ2-7): DAGVTQSPTHLIKTRGQQVTLRCSPKSGHDTVSWYQQALGQGPQFIFQYYEEEERQRGNFPDRFSGHQFPNYSSELNVNALLLGDSALYLCASSHLTGDYEQYFGPGTRLTVT.

V gene TRBV7-8 combines with J gene TRBJ1-5, with D maybe TRBD1 (5 bases). V lost 5 bases and J lost 3, with 14 bases in between. CDR1 is SGHVS, CDR2 FQNEAQ, per germline. The CDR3 has 15 amino acids. CDR3 in DNA: TGTGCCAGCAGCCCCTCGGGAGGGGCCAATCAGCCCCAGCATTTT. This sequence encodes CASSPSGGANQPQHF.

The genes are TRBV9 and TRBJ2-1; TRBD2 agrees at 9 bases. V dropped 3 bases and J dropped 5; count of bases not matched to a gene: 9. The CDR3 has 16 amino acids. Germline loops: CDR1 SGDLS, CDR2 YYNGEE. CDR3 in DNA: TGTGCCAGCAGCGCGGGCCTGACTAGCGGAAACAATGAGCAGTTCTTC. Translation gives CASSAGLTSGNNEQFF.

This clone has more than one count but fewer than ten. Written as DNA, the CDR3 is TGTGCCAGCAGCTTTACCAGGATGAACACTGAAGCTTTCTTT. Translated: CASSFTRMNTEAFF. This sequence joins TRBV7-2 and TRBJ1-1; no reliable D call. The CDR3 has 14 residues. The V gene's germline CDR1 is SGHTA and CDR2 FQGNSA. Trimming shortened V by 3 bases and J by 0 bases, and 8 bases separated the two germline ends.

In this sample, this clone turned up once. The chain joins TRBV27 to TRBJ2-5; 7 bases are a match to TRBD2. The CDR3 spans 15 residues. V gave up 4 bases and J gave up 1 base; unmatched junction bases: 6. CDR1 and CDR2 from the germline V gene are MNHEY and SMNVEV (reference sequence). CDR3 sequence (DNA): TGTGCCAGCAGTTGGAATAGCGGGCGCCAAGAGACCCAGTACTTC. It specifies CASSWNSGRQETQYF.